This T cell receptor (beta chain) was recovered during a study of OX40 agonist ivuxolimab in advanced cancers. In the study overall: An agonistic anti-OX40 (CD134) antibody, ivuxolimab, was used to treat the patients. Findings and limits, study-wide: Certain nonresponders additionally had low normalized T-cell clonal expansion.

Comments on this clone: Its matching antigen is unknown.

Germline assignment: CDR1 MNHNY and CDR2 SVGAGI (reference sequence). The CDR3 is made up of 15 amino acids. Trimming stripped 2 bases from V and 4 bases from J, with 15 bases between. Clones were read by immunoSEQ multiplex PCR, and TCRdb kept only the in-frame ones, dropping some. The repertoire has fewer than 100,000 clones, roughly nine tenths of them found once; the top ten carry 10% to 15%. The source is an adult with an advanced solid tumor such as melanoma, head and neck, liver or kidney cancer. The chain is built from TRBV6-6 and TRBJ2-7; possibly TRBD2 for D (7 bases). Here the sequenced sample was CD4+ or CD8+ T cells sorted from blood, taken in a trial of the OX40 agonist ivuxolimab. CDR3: CASSYLAGEGYEQYF. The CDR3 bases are TGTGCCAGCAGTTACCTAGCAGGGGAGGGATACGAGCAGTACTTC.